This T cell receptor beta chain came from a study of shared clonotypes between healthy human individuals. For the study at large: Each donor's CD4 naive and CD4 memory cells filled three plates apiece, CD8 naive two, and CD8 memory one. General study points: Despite large depth, sorted-subset datasets appeared incompletely sequenced. With several donors compared, 4.5% to 6.5% of naive CD4 clonotypes were shared.

Produced via immunoSEQ multiplex PCR; TCRdb's table is partial and in-frame only. The data show more than 550,000 clones, approximately 90% seen once. Of note for this clone: Its antigen is undetermined.

It was CD45RO-negative cells, positively selected for CCR7, that made up naive CD8 cells, with terminally differentiated effector memory CD45RA+ cells excluded. Trimming removed 0 bases from V and 2 bases from J, with 17 bases in between. This CDR3 spans 18 amino acids. Germline V gene data show CDR1 as LGHNA and CDR2 as YSLEER. The chain joins TRBV4-3 to TRBJ1-5; D ambiguous. The sample taken for sequencing was naive CD8+ T cells sorted from blood. The receptor was isolated from a man aged 25 to 40 in good health. The chain's CDR3 is CASSQDLTGLVGNQPQHF. The CDR3 DNA reads as TGCGCCAGCAGCCAAGATCTGACGGGTCTTGTCGGCAATCAGCCCCAGCATTTT.